This TCR beta chain came from a study of cytotoxic CD8 clonotypes in ibrutinib-treated CLL. Comment on this clone: Its cognate antigen is unknown.

The CDR3 consists of 16 residues. Germline lookup yields CDR1 MNHEY and CDR2 SVGAGI. V trimming: 2 bases; J trimming: 1 base; junction bases outside the gene matches: 3. General study points: Clonality rose at ibrutinib response and fell back toward baseline at progression.

Assay used: immunoSEQ multiplex PCR; TCRdb lists only in-frame clones, some missing. The sample records 250,000 to 350,000 clones, around 77% being singletons. This receptor was obtained from a human donor with chronic lymphocytic leukemia. V usage is TRBV6-5 and J usage is TRBJ2-3; 10 nucleotides line up with TRBD1. The source was PBMCs, collected at disease progression, from a patient treated with ibrutinib. The CDR3 reads CASSYTDRGRTDTQYF. The CDR3 DNA follows: TGTGCCAGCAGTTACACTGACAGGGGGCGCACAGATACGCAGTATTTT.